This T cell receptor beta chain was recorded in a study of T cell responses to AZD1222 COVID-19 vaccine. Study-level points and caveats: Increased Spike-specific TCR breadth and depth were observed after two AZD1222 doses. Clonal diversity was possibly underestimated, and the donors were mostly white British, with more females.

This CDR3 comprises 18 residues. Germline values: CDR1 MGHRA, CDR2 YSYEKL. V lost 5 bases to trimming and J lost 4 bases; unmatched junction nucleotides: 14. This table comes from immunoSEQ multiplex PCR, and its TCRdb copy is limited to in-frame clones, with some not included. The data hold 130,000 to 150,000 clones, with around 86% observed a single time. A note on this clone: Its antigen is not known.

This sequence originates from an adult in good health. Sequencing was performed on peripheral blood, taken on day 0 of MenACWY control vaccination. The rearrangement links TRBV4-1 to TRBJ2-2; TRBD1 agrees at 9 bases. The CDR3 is CASSIVVRDRVPTGELFF. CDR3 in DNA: TGCGCCAGCAGCATAGTCGTCCGGGACAGGGTACCCACCGGGGAGCTGTTTTTT.